This T cell receptor beta chain was documented in a study of shared clonotypes between healthy human individuals. Overall study results and limits: The study's rarefaction showed incomplete sorted-subset sequencing despite large depth.

Details on this clone: Its antigen is unknown.

Generated by immunoSEQ multiplex PCR, the TCRdb table keeps only in-frame clones and is missing some. The data hold 2 million to 2.5 million clones, with around 95% observed a single time. CDR1 is SNHLY, CDR2 FYNNEI, per germline. This CDR3 comprises 10 residues. The investigators split CD4+ cells into a CD45RA+ naive subset and a CD45RA-negative memory subset. The genes are TRBV2 and TRBJ2-5; no definite D call. The J call may be incorrect, as the DNA end agrees better with TRBJ2-7. Sequenced input: naive CD4+ T cells sorted from blood. The subset here: CD45RA+ positively selected. The sequence came from a man between 18 and 35 years old in good health. CDR3 sequence (DNA): TGTGCCAGCAGTGACCGCGAGCAGTACTTC. It specifies CASSDREQYF.